This T cell receptor (beta chain) was identified during a study of preoperative IRX-2 immunotherapy in early breast cancer. Assay: immunoSEQ multiplex PCR; the TCRdb copy retains only in-frame clones and omits some. Here the sample spans about 89,000 clones, roughly 89% being singletons. Treatment noted: preoperative locoregional IRX-2 cytokine immunotherapy. Patients received preoperative, locoregional IRX-2 cytokine immunotherapy in a phase Ib study. V lost 5 bases, J lost 2 bases, and 7 bases stayed unmatched. This CDR3 has 17 residues. The germline V gene has CDR1 LNHDA and CDR2 SQIVND (reference sequence).

V gene TRBV19 combines with J gene TRBJ2-2; 11 positions agree with TRBD2. Sequencing used tumor tissue, obtained after IRX-2 immunotherapy. This TCR derives from a human donor with breast cancer. The CDR3 loop is CASSRGTSGLNTGELFF. The CDR3 DNA sequence: TGTGCCAGTAGTCGGGGGACTAGCGGACTAAACACCGGGGAGCTGTTTTTT.